Below are 22 T cell receptor beta chains sequenced from a single sample in a study of metastatic and nonmetastatic thyroid tumors. TCRdb re-called the PCR reads through MiXCR. The data show roughly 13,000 clones, with about 26% seen just once and 9% to 15% held by the top ten. Treatment of any kind had been given to no patient before thyroid surgery. The sequencing sample was made of tumor tissue. Receptor source: a female donor with papillary thyroid cancer or a benign thyroid nodule (not recorded which). Some clones in this sample may be carry-over from other donors' samples.

The V call is TRBV6-1, the J call TRBJ1-2; no definite D call. This CDR3 contains 16 residues. The germline V gene has CDR1 MNHNS and CDR2 SASEGT. V lost 0 bases to trimming and J lost 4 bases, with 15 bases between them. CDR3 coding DNA: TGTGCCAGCAGTGAAGCCGCCGCAAGATGCCTCTATGGCTACACCTTC. It yields the protein CASSEAAARCLYGYTF.

The table lists this clone with many counts. The chain employs TRBV29-1 and TRBJ2-7; TRBD2 matches at 10 bases. The V gene's germline CDR1 is SQVTM and CDR2 ANQGSEA. CDR3 length: 13 residues. The J segment lost 3 bases and the V segment lost 5 bases, leaving 4 bases of the junction unmatched. The CDR3 protein is CSVRTSGLYEQYF. For the CDR3, the DNA is TGCAGCGTTAGGACTAGCGGCCTCTACGAGCAGTACTTC.

The chain uses TRBV4-1 and TRBJ2-3; a possible D gene is TRBD1 (5 bases). TRBJ1-5 explains the end of the DNA better; the J call may be wrong. CDR1 MGHRA and CDR2 YSYEKL come from the germline V gene. The CDR3 is 16 amino acids. The CDR3 DNA reads TGCGCCAGCAGCCTACGTTTGGGGGGAGGATCGGATACGCAGCATTTT. Amino acid sequence: CASSLRLGGGSDTQHF.

The sample holds a few counts of this clone. The chain uses TRBV28 and TRBJ1-3; D remains unclear. Germline CDR1 and CDR2: MDHEN and SYDVKM. The CDR3 contains 14 residues. V was pared by 4 bases and J by 4 bases, with 11 bases between. This CDR3 reads CASSYGVEGNTIYF. The DNA for the CDR3 is TGTGCCAGCAGTTACGGGGTGGAAGGAAACACCATATATTTT.

This chain connects TRBV5-1 to TRBJ2-1; D not resolved. This CDR3 contains 13 residues. CDR1 is SGHRS and CDR2 is YFSETQ in the germline V gene. V was trimmed by 4 bases and J by 4 bases, leaving 9 bases between them. CDR3 in DNA: TGCGCCAGCAGCCGTATTAGATACAATGAGCAGTTCTTC. It codes for CASSRIRYNEQFF.

Judged by abundance, this clone is medium-sized. V and J are TRBV5-1 and TRBJ2-7; tentatively, D is TRBD2 (6 bases). Germline CDR1 is SGHRS and CDR2 is YFSETQ. The V end lost 4 bases, the J end lost 0 bases, and 11 bases lay between the germline ends. The CDR3 length is 14 residues. CDR3 coding DNA: TGCGCCAGCAGCCCGGAGGGGTTCTCCTACGAGCAGTACTTC. Residues: CASSPEGFSYEQYF.

By proportion, this clone is medium-sized. The V and J genes are TRBV7-3 and TRBJ1-6; 8 bases match TRBD1. This CDR3 has 14 residues. J gave up 9 bases and V 4 bases, and 5 bases lay outside the gene matches. Germline V lookup: CDR1 SGHTA, CDR2 FQGTGA. CDR3: CASSSQGAASPLHF. CDR3 DNA sequence: TGTGCCAGCAGCTCCCAGGGGGCGGCTTCACCCCTCCACTTT. The full variable domain, rest sourced from reference TRBV7-3 and TRBJ1-6, is GAGVSQTPSNKVTEKGKYVELRCDPISGHTALYWYRQSLGQGPEFLIYFQGTGAADDSGLPNDRFFAVRPEGSVSTLKIQRTERGDSAVYLCASSSQGAASPLHFGNGTRLTVT.

V is TRBV7-3 and J is TRBJ2-1, with D possibly being TRBD1 or TRBD2 (6 bases each). Germline CDR1 and CDR2: SGHTA and FQGTGA. The CDR3 extends over 15 amino acids. V was clipped by 0 bases and J by 7 bases, with 13 bases between them. This chain's CDR3 is CASSLTGGPENEQFF. The CDR3 nucleotides read TGTGCCAGCAGCTTAACGGGGGGCCCCGAAAATGAGCAGTTCTTC.

J is TRBJ2-5 and V is TRBV7-3; 11 bases align to TRBD2. V lost 0 bases to trimming and J lost 4 bases; unmatched junction nucleotides: 1. CDR1 is SGHTA, CDR2 FQGTGA, per germline. CDR3 length equals 15 residues. Here the CDR3 DNA reads TGTGCCAGCAGCTTAACCGGACTAGCGGGAGAGACCCAGTACTTC. This sequence encodes CASSLTGLAGETQYF.

The chain combines TRBV28 with TRBJ1-1; D is uncertain. CDR1 is MDHEN, CDR2 SYDVKM, per germline. Trimming pared 6 bases from V and 0 bases from J, leaving 14 bases between. The CDR3 totals 15 residues. The CDR3: CASRPFAPMNTEAFF. In DNA form, the CDR3 reads TGTGCCAGCAGGCCATTTGCCCCCATGAACACTGAAGCTTTCTTT.

This chain uses TRBV3-1 with TRBJ1-1; the D gene is possibly TRBD1 (6 bases). Germline lookup yields CDR1 LGHDT and CDR2 YNNKEL (reference sequence). The CDR3 has 15 residues. Trimming left V 4 bases short and J 5 bases short, with 17 bases between. For the CDR3, the DNA is TGTGCCAGCAGCCGGGAGGGGGGGAGTACAACTGAAGCTTTCTTT. Amino acids: CASSREGGSTTEAFF.

The chain uses TRBV7-2 and TRBJ2-7; the D call may be TRBD1 or TRBD2 (5 bases each). Germline V gene data show CDR1 as SGHTA and CDR2 as FQGNSA. This CDR3 region has 16 residues. The V gene lost 0 bases and the J gene lost 3 bases, with 15 bases spanning the gap. The CDR3 nucleotides read TGTGCCAGCAGCTTAGCGCCGGGGCAGGGAGTCTACGAGCAGTACTTC. This encodes CASSLAPGQGVYEQYF.

V usage is TRBV9 and J usage is TRBJ2-3, with no clear D. V was pared by 0 bases and J by 1 base, with 9 bases between. The CDR3 runs to 15 residues. Germline CDR1 and CDR2: SGDLS and YYNGEE. CDR3 region: CASSVAAQGTDTQYF. Here the CDR3 DNA reads TGTGCCAGCAGCGTAGCAGCCCAGGGCACAGATACGCAGTATTTT.

The chain combines TRBV27 with TRBJ2-6; no clear D. V was clipped by 6 bases and J by 1 base, with 13 bases between them. The CDR3 covers 16 residues. The germline CDR1 and CDR2 sequences are MNHEY and SMNVEV (reference sequence). CDR3 amino acids: CASRCDLLSGANVLTF. As DNA, the CDR3 is TGTGCCAGCAGATGTGACCTCCTGTCTGGGGCCAACGTCCTGACTTTC.

The chain joins TRBV20-1 to TRBJ2-1, with 7 bases fitting TRBD2. Germline-derived CDR1 and CDR2 are DFQATT and SNEGSKA (reference sequence). V lost 2 bases to trimming and J lost 0 bases; unmatched junction nucleotides: 13. CDR3 size: 18 residues. CDR3 loop: CSARYGTIPDSSYNEQFF. The CDR3, as DNA: TGCAGTGCTAGATATGGGACTATTCCCGACAGCTCCTACAATGAGCAGTTCTTC.

The gene calls are TRBV20-1 and TRBJ2-7; a possible D gene is TRBD1 (6 bases). Germline V gives CDR1 DFQATT, CDR2 SNEGSKA (reference sequence). There are 18 residues in the CDR3. Trimming stripped 5 bases from V and 3 bases from J, with 29 bases between. CDR3 amino acids: CSADLTGSIRSGHYEQYF. The CDR3 coding sequence is TGCAGTGCTGACTTAACGGGGTCTATACGGTCGGGACACTACGAGCAGTACTTC.

The rearrangement joins TRBV20-1 to TRBJ2-7; D is ambiguous. CDR1 and CDR2 from the germline V gene are DFQATT and SNEGSKA (reference sequence). Trimming removed 5 bases from V and 0 bases from J, with 14 bases in between. The CDR3 runs 14 residues. The CDR3 DNA follows: TGCAGTGCTCCAAGGACGGTGAGCTCCTACGAGCAGTACTTC. It translates to CSAPRTVSSYEQYF.

This clone counts as medium-sized. V usage is TRBV28 and J usage is TRBJ1-2, with D uncertain. There are 12 residues in the CDR3. The ends were cut back, 10 bases at V and 6 bases at J, with 15 bases in the middle. CDR1 and CDR2 (germline): MDHEN, SYDVKM. The CDR3 nucleotides are TGTGCCACCCTTCAGCGGTTTGATGGCTACACCTTC. Translation: CATLQRFDGYTF.

This clone was seen only a few times. This chain links TRBV28 with TRBJ1-5; 9 bases are shared with TRBD1. The CDR3 consists of 14 residues. Trimming took 4 bases from V and 6 from J; bases not matched to a gene: 4. Germline CDR1 and CDR2: MDHEN and SYDVKM. For the CDR3, the DNA is TGTGCCAGCAGTTCGAGGACAGGGGTTCAGCCCCAGCATTTT. It yields the protein CASSSRTGVQPQHF.

This clone was seen only a few times. This sequence joins TRBV27 and TRBJ2-1; D gene uncertain. The V end was cut by 4 bases, the J end by 13 bases, with 14 bases between. The CDR3 sequence is 12 residues long. Per germline, CDR1 MNHEY and CDR2 SMNVEV (reference sequence). CDR3 DNA: TGTGCCAGCAGTTCCCGTTACAGTGAACAGTTCTTC. Translation gives CASSSRYSEQFF.

This clone came up many times. This chain uses TRBV27 with TRBJ2-3; the match to TRBD1 covers 7 bases. This CDR3 contains 16 residues. The V gene end was trimmed by 5 bases and the J gene end by 3 bases; junction bases not matched to a gene: 11. Per germline, CDR1 MNHEY and CDR2 SMNVEV (reference sequence). CDR3 residues: CASSRDTTGSTDTQYF. The CDR3 DNA reads as TGTGCCAGCAGTAGGGACACGACAGGGAGTACAGATACGCAGTATTTT.

This clone was recorded many times. This chain links TRBV28 with TRBJ1-2; perhaps TRBD1 as D (6 bases). The germline gives CDR1 MDHEN, CDR2 SYDVKM. The CDR3 extends over 14 amino acids. Deletions cut 5 bases from V and 2 bases from J, with 12 bases between. The CDR3 reads CASSVRQANYGYTF. The CDR3 nucleotides read TGTGCCAGCAGTGTTCGACAGGCGAACTATGGCTACACCTTC.